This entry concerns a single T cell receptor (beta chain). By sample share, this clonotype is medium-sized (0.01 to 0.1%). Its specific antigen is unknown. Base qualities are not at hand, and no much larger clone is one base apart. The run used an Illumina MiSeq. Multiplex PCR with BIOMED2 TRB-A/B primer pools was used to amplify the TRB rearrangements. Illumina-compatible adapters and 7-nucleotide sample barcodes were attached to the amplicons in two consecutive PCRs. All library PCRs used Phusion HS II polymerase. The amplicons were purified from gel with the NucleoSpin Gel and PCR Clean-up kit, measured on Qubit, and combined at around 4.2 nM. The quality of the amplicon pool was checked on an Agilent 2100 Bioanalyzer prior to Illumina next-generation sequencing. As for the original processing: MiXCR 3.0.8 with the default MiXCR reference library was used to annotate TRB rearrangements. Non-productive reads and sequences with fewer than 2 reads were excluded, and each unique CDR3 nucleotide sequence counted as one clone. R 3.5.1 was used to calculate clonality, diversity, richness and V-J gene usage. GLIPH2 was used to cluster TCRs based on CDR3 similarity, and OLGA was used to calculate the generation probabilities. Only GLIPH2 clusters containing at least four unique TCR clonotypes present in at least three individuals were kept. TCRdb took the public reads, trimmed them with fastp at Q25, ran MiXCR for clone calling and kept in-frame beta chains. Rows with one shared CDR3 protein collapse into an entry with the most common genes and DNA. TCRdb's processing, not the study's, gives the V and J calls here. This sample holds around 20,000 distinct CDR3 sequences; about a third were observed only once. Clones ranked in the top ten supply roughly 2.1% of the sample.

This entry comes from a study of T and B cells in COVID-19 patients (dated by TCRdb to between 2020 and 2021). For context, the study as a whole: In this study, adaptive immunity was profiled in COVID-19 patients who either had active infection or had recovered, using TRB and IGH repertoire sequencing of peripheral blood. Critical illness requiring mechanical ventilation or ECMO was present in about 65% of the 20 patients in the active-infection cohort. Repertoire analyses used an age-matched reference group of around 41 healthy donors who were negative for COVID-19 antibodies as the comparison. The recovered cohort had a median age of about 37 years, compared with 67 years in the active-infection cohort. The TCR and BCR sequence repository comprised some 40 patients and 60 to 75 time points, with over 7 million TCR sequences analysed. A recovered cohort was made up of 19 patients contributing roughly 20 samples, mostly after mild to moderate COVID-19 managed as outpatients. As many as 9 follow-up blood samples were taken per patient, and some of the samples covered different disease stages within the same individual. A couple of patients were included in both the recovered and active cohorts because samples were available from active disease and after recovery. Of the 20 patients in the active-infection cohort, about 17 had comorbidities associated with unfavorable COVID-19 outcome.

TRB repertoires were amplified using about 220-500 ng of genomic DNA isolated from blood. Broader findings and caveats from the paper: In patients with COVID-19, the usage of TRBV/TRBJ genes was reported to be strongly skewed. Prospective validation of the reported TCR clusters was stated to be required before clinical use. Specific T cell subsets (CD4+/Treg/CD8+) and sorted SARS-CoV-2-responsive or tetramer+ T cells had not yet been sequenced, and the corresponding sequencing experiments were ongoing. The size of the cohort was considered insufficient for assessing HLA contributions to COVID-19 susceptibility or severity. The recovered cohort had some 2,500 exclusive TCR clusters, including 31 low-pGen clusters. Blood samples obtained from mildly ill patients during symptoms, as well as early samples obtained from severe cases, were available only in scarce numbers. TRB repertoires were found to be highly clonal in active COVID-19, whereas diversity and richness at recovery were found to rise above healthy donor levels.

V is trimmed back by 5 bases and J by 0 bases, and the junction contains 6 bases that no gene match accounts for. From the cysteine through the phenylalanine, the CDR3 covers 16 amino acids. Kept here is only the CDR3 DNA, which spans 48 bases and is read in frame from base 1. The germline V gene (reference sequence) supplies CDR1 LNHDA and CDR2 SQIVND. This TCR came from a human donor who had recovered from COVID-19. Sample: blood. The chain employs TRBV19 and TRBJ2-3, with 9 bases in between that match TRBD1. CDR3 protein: CASSRRGTGSTDTQYF. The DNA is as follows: TGTGCCAGTAGTCGACGCGGGACAGGGAGCACAGATACGCAGTATTTT. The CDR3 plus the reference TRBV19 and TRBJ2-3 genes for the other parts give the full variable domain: DGGITQSPKYLFRKEGQNVTLSCEQNLNHDAMYWYRQDPGQGLRLIYYSQIVNDFQKGDIAEGYSVSREKKESFPLTVTSAQKNPTAFYLCASSRRGTGSTDTQYFGPGTRLTVL.